The present T cell receptor (beta chain) was sequenced within a study of cytomegalovirus exposure and HLA in healthy donors. About the study: Within an early data release were approximately 85 million unique TCRs drawn from HLA-typed donors.

Findings and limits, study-wide: The listing of 150 to 200 TCR beta chains classed them as cytomegalovirus-associated. TCR beta sequences reportedly predicted most subjects' HLA-A and HLA-B alleles accurately.

Germline V gives CDR1 LGHNA, CDR2 YNFKEQ. This CDR3 has 17 residues. The junction had 5 bases not matched to a gene; V was cut back by 0 bases and J by 1 base. The PCR made use of 60 Vbeta and 13 Jbeta primers. The assay was immunoSEQ multiplex PCR, and TCRdb's table has in-frame clones only and misses some. Of roughly 170,000 clones in the sample, 75% to 85% were seen once. Turning to this clone: Antigen: not known.

This TCR was recovered from a man between 25 and 39 years old in good health and CMV-seropositive. The chain has TRBV4-2 and TRBJ2-1, with 8 bases matching TRBD1. The sequencing input was PBMCs. CDR3 bases: TGTGCCAGCAGCCAAGATGTCCAGGGGGCTTCCTACAATGAGCAGTTCTTC. It specifies CASSQDVQGASYNEQFF.